The T cell receptor beta chain described here comes from a study of blood T cell repertoires in COVID-19. Overall study context: Samples representing acute and convalescent COVID-19 were sourced from the United States, Italy and Spain. The analysed material was cDNA or gDNA that came from T cells, B-cell-depleted T cells, or PBMCs.

Data came from immunoSEQ multiplex PCR; TCRdb stores just in-frame clones and leaves some out. In the table there are 150,000 or so clones, 75% to 90% of which are singletons. The sample comprised peripheral blood. The clonotype originates from a human donor in a cohort sampled during active COVID-19.

The CDR3 spells CASSPGHHSGNTIYF. The CDR3 DNA reads as TGTGCCAGCTCACCGGGACACCACTCTGGAAACACCATATATTTT. The J gene is TRBJ1-3, the V gene TRBV18; possibly TRBD1 for D (6 bases). Per the germline V gene, CDR1 is KGHSH and CDR2 is LQKENI. The CDR3 runs to 15 residues. V was clipped by 3 bases and J by 0 bases, with 9 bases between them.